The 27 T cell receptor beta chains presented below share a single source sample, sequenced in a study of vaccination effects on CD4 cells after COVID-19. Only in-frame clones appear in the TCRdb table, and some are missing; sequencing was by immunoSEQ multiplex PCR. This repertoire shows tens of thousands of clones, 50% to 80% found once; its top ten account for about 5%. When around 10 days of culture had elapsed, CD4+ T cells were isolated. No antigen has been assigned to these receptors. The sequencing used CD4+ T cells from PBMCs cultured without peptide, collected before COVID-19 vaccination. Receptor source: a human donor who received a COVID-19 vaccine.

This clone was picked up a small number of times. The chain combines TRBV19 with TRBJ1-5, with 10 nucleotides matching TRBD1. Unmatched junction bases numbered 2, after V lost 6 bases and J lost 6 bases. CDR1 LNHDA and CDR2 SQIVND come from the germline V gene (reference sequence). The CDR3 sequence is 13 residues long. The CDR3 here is CASRDRGSQPQHF. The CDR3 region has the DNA TGTGCCAGTAGGGACAGGGGGAGTCAGCCCCAGCATTTT.

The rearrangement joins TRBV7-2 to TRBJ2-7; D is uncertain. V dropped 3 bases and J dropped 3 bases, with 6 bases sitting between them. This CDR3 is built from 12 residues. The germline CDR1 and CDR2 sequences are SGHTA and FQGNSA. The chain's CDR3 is CASSFRLYEQYF. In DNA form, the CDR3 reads TGTGCCAGCAGCTTCCGGCTCTACGAGCAGTACTTC.

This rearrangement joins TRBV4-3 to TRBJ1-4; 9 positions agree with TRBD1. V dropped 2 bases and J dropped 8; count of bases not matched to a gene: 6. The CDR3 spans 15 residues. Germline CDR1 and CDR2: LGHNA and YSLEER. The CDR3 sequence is CASSQSDRGGEKLFF. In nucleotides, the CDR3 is TGCGCCAGCAGCCAATCGGACAGGGGCGGGGAAAAACTGTTTTTT.

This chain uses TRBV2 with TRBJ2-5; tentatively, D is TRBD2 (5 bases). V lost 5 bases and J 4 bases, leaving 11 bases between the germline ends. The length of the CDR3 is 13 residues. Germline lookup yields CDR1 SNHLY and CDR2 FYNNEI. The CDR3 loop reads CASSLALRETQYF. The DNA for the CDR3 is TGTGCCAGCAGTTTAGCGCTACGAGAGACCCAGTACTTC.

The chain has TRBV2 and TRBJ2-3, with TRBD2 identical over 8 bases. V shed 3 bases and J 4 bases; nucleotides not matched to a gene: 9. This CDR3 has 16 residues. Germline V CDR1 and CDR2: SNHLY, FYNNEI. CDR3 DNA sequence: TGTGCCAGCAGTGACCCCTCGAGCGGGGGTGCAGATACGCAGTATTTT. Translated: CASSDPSSGGADTQYF.

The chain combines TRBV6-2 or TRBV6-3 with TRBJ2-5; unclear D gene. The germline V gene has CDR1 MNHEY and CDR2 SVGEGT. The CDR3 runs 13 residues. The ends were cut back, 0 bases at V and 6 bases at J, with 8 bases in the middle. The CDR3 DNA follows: TGTGCCAGCAGTTACTCGAGCGTTAAGACCCAGTACTTC. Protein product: CASSYSSVKTQYF.

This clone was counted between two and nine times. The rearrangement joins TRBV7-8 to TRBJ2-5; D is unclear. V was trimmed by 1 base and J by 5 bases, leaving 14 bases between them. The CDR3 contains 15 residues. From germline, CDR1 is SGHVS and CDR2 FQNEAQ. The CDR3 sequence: CASSLVGRSRETQYF. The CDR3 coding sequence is TGTGCCAGCAGCTTAGTAGGGCGAAGTCGGGAGACCCAGTACTTC.

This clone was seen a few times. The CDR3 loop is CAWSVGGQGESQPQHF. CDR3 nucleotide sequence: TGTGCCTGGAGTGTAGGGGGACAGGGAGAGAGTCAGCCCCAGCATTTT. The chain is built from TRBV30 and TRBJ1-5; 9 bases fit TRBD1. The J segment lost 6 bases and the V segment lost 0 bases, leaving 9 bases of the junction unmatched. Germline-derived CDR1 and CDR2 are GTSNPN and SVGIG (reference sequence). The CDR3 is 16 amino acids.

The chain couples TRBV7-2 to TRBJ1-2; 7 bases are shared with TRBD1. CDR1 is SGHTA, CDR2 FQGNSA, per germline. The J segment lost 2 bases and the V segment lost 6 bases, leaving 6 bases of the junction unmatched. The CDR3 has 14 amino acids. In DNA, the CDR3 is TGTGCCAGCAGATTGGGGACAGAGAACTATGGCTACACCTTC. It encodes CASRLGTENYGYTF.

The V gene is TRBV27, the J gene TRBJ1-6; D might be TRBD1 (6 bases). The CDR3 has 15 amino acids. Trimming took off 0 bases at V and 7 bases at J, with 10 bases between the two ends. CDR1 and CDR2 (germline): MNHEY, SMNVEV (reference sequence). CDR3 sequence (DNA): TGTGCCAGCAGTTTATCGGGGGGACAAAATTCACCCCTCCACTTT. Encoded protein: CASSLSGGQNSPLHF.

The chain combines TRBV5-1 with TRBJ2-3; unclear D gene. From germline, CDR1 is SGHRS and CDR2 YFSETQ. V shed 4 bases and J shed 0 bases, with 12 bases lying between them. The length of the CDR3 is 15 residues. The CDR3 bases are TGCGCCAGCAGCCCGGACCCTTCTAGCACAGATACGCAGTATTTT. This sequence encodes CASSPDPSSTDTQYF.

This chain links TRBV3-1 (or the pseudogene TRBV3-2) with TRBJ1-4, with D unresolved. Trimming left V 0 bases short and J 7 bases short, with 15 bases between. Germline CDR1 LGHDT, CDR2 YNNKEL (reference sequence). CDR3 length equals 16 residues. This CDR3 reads CASSQDSAAGSEKLFF. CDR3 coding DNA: TGTGCCAGCAGCCAAGATTCGGCGGCTGGCTCTGAAAAACTGTTTTTT.

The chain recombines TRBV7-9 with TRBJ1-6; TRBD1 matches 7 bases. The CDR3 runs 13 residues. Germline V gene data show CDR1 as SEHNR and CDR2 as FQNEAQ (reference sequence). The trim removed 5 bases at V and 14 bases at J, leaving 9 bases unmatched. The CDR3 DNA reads TGTGCCAGCAGCATTGACCAGGGGGGAGCCCTCCACTTT. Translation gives CASSIDQGGALHF.

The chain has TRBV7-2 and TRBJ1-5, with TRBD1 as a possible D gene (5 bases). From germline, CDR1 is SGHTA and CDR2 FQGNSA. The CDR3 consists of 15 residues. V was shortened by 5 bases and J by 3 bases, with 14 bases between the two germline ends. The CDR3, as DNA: TGTGCCAGCAGCACGTGGCAGGGCCCCAATCAGCCCCAGCATTTT. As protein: CASSTWQGPNQPQHF.

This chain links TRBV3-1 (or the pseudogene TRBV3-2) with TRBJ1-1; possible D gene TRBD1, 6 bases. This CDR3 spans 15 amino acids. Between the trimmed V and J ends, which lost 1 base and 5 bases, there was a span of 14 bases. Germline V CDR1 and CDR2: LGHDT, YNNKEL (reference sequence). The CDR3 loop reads CASSQAGGGGTEAFF. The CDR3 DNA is TGTGCCAGCAGCCAAGCCGGGGGAGGGGGGACTGAAGCTTTCTTT.

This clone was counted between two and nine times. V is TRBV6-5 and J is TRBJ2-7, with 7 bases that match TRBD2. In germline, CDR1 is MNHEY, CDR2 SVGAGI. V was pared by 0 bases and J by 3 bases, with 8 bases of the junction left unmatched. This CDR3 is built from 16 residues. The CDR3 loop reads CASSYSMGGTGYEQYF. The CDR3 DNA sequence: TGTGCCAGCAGTTACTCGATGGGGGGGACCGGCTACGAGCAGTACTTC.

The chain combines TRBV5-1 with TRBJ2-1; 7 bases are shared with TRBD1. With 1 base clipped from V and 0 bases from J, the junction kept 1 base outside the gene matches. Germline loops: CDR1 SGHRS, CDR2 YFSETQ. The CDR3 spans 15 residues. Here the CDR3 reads CASSLRDSSYNEQFF. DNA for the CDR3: TGCGCCAGCAGCTTGAGGGACAGCTCCTACAATGAGCAGTTCTTC.

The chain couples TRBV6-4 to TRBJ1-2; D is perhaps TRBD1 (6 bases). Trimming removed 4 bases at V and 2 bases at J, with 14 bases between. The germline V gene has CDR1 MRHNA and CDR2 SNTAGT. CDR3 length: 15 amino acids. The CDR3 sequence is CASSASGVGNYGYTF. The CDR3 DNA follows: TGTGCCAGCAGTGCTTCAGGGGTTGGGAACTATGGCTACACCTTC.

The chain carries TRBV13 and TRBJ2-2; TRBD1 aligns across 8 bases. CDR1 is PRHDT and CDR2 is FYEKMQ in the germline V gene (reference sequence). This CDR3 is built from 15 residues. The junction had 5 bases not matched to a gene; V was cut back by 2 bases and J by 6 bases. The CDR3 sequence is CASSLLPRGPGELFF. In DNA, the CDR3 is TGTGCCAGCAGCTTACTACCCAGGGGGCCCGGGGAGCTGTTTTTT.

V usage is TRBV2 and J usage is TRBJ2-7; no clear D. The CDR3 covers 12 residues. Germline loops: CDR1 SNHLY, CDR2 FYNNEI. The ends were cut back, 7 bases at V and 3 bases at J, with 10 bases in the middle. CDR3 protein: CASKTDIYEQYF. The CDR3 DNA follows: TGTGCCAGCAAAACAGATATCTACGAGCAGTACTTC.

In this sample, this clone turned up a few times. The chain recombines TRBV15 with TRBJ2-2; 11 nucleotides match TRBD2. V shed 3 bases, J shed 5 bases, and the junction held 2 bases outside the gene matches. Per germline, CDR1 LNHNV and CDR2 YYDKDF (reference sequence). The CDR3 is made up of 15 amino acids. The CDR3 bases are TGTGCCACCAGCAGCCGACTAGCGGGGACCGGGGAGCTGTTTTTT. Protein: CATSSRLAGTGELFF.

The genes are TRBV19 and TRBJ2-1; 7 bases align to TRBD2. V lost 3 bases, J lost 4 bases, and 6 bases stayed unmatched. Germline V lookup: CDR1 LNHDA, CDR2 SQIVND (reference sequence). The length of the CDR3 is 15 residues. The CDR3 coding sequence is TGTGCCAGTAGTATGGGTGATAGCGGGTACAATGAGCAGTTCTTC. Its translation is CASSMGDSGYNEQFF.

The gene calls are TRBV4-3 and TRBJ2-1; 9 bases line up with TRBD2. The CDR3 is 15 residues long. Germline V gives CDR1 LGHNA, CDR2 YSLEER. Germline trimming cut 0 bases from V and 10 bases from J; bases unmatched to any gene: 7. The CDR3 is CASSQDPAGGTEQFF. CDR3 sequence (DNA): TGCGCCAGCAGCCAAGATCCAGCGGGGGGCACGGAGCAGTTCTTC.

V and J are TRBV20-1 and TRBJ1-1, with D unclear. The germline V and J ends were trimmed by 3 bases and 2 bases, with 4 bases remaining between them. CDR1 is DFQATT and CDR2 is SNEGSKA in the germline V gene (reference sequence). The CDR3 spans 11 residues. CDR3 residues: CSASVNTEAFF. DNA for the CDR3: TGCAGTGCTAGCGTCAACACTGAAGCTTTCTTT.

The CDR3 coding sequence is TGCGCCAGCAGCTTGGAACAGGGCGCCCTCAACACTGAAGCTTTCTTT. Its protein product is CASSLEQGALNTEAFF. The chain couples TRBV5-1 to TRBJ1-1, with a weak D call TRBD1 (6 bases). Per germline, CDR1 SGHRS and CDR2 YFSETQ. With 0 bases removed from V and 2 bases from J, the gap between germline ends came to 14 bases. This CDR3 spans 16 amino acids.

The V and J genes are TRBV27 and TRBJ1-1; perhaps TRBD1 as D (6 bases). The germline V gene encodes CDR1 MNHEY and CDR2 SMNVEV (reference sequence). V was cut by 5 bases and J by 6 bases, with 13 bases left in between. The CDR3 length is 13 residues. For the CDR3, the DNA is TGTGCCAGCAGTCCCCAGGGGAGGGCTGAAGCTTTCTTT. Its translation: CASSPQGRAEAFF.

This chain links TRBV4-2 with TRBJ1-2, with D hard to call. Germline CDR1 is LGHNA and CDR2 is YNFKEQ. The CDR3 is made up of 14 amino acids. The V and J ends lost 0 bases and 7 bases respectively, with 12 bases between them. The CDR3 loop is CASSQDGTGRGYTF. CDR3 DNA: TGTGCCAGCAGCCAAGATGGAACTGGCCGTGGCTACACCTTC.